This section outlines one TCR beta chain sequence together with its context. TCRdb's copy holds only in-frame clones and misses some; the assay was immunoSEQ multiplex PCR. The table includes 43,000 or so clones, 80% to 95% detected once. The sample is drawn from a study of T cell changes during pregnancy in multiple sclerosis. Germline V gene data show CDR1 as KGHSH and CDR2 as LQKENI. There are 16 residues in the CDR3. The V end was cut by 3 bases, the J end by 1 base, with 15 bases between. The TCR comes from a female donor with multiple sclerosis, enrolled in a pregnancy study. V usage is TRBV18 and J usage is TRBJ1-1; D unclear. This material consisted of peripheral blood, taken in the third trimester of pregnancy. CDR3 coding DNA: TGTGCCAGCTCACCGGTTTCATTGGGGAGGAACACTGAAGCTTTCTTT. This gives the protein CASSPVSLGRNTEAFF.